Here is one T cell receptor (beta chain) with its context. As yet, its antigen is unknown. Germline CDR1 reads SGHRS; CDR2 reads YFSETQ. Trimming took 8 bases from V and 0 from J, leaving 21 bases between them. The CDR3 consists of 16 residues. These data come from a study of CD4 T cell repertoires in COVID-19. Study results and caveats: Sharing of several most expanded SARS-CoV-2-reactive clonotypes across memory subsets suggested intraclonal diversification.

Measured with immunoSEQ multiplex PCR; TCRdb has only the in-frame clones, and not every one. The sample records more than 65,000 clones, under 90% being singletons. Source: CD4+ T cells from peripheral blood, taken after recovery from COVID-19. The rearrangement joins TRBV5-1 to TRBJ2-7; D not certain. This clonotype originated in a human donor who had COVID-19. CDR3 sequence: CASRRFDGPSSYEQYF. As DNA, the CDR3 is TGCGCCAGTCGACGTTTTGACGGGCCAAGCTCCTACGAGCAGTACTTC.